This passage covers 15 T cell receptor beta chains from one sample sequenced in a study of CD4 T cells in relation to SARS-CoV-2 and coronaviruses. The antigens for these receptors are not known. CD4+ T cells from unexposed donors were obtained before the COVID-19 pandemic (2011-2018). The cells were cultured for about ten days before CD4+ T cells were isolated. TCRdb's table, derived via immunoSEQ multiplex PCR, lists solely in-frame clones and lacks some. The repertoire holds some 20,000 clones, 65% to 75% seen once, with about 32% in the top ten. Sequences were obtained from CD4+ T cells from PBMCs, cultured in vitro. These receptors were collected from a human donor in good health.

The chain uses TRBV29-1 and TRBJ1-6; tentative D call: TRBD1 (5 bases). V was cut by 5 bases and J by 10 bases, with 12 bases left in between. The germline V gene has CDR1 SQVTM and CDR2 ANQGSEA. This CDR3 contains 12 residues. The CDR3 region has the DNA TGCAGCGTTAGGGCAGGGAAGTCACCCCTCCACTTT. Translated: CSVRAGKSPLHF.

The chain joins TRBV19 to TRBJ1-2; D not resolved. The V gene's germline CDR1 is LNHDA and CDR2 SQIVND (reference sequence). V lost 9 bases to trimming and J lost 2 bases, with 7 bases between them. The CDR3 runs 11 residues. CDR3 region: CASKLNYGYTF. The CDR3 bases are TGTGCCAGCAAACTGAACTATGGCTACACCTTC.

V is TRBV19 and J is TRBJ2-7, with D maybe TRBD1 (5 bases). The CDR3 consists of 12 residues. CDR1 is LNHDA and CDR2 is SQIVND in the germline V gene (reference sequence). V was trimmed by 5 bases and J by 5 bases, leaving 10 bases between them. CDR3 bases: TGTGCCAGTAGTTTGGACAATAACGAGCAGTACTTC. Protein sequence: CASSLDNNEQYF.

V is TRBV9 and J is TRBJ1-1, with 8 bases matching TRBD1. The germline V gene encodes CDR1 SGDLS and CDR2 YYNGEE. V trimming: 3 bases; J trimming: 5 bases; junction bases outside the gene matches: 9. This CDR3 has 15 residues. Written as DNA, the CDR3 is TGTGCCAGCAGCGCCCTACAGGGGGGGAGGACTGAAGCTTTCTTT. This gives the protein CASSALQGGRTEAFF. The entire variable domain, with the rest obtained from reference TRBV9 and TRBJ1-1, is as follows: DSGVTQTPKHLITATGQRVTLRCSPRSGDLSVYWYQQSLDQGLQFLIQYYNGEERAKGNILERFSAQQFPDLHSELNLSSLELGDSALYFCASSALQGGRTEAFFGQGTRLTVV.

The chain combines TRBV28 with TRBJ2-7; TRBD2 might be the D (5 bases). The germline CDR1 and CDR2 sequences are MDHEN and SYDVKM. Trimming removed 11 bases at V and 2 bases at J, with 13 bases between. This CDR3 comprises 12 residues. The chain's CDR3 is CAGGLSTYEQYF. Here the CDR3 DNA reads TGTGCCGGCGGGCTTTCTACCTACGAGCAGTACTTC.

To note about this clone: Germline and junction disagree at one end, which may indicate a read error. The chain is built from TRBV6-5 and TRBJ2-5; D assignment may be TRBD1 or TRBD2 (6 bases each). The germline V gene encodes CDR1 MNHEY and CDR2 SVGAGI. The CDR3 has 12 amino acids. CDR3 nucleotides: TGTGCCGGGGGGCGGGACCAGGAGACCCAGTACTTC. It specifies CAGGRDQETQYF.

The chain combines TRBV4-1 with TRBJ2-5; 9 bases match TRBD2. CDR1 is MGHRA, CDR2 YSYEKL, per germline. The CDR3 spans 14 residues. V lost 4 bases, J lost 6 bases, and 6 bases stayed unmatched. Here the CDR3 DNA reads TGCGCCAGCAGCCTCGGGACTAGCACGAAGACCCAGTACTTC. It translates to CASSLGTSTKTQYF.

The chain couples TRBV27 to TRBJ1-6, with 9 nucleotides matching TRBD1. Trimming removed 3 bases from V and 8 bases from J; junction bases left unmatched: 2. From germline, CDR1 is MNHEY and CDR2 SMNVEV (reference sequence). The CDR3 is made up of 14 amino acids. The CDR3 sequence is CASSFTGGDSPLHF. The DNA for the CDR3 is TGTGCCAGCAGTTTTACAGGGGGCGATTCACCCCTCCACTTT.

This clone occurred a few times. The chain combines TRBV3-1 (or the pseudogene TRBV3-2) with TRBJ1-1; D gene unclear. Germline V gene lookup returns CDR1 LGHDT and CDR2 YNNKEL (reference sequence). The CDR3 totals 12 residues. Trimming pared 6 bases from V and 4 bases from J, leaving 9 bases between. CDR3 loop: CASSLEGTEAFF. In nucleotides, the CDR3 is TGTGCCAGCAGTCTGGAGGGCACTGAAGCTTTCTTT.

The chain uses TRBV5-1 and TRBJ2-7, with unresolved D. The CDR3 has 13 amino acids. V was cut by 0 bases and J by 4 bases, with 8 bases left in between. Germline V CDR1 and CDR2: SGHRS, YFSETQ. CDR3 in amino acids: CASSLGIGYEQYF. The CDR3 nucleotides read TGCGCCAGCAGCTTGGGTATCGGGTACGAGCAGTACTTC.

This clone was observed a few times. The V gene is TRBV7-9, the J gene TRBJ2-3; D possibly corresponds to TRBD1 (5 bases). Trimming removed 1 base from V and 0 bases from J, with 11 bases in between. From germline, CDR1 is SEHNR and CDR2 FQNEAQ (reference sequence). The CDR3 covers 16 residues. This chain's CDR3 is CASSLGATASTDTQYF. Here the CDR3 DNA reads TGTGCCAGCAGCTTAGGGGCGACAGCTAGCACAGATACGCAGTATTTT.

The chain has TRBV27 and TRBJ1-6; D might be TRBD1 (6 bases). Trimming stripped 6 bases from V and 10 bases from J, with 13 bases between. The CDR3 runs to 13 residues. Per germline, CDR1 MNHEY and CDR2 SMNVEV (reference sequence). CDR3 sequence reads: CASRPGQTSPLHF. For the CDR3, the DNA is TGTGCCAGCAGACCCGGACAGACATCACCCCTCCACTTT.

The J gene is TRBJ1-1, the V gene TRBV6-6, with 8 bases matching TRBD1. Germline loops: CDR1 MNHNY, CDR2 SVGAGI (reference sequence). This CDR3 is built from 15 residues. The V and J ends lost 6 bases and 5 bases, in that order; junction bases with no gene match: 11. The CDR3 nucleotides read TGTGCCAGCAGGAACTTACGACAGGGGCGGACTGAAGCTTTCTTT. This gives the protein CASRNLRQGRTEAFF.

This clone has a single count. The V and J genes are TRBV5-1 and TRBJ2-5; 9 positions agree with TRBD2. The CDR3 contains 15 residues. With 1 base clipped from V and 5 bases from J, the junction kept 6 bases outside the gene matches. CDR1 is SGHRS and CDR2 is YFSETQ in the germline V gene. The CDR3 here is CASSLLAGMEETQYF. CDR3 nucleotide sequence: TGCGCCAGCAGCTTGCTAGCGGGAATGGAGGAGACCCAGTACTTC.

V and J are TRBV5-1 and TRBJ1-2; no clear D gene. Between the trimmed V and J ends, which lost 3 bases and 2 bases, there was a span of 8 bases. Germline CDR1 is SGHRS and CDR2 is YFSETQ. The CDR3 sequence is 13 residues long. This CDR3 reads CASSSGENYGYTF. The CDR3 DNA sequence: TGCGCCAGCAGCTCCGGAGAAAACTATGGCTACACCTTC.